The 25 T cell receptor beta chains given below trace back to one sample, sequenced in a study of blood T cells in healthy people across ages. Sample-barcoded 5' priming and a J-beta primer mix drove a second PCR of about 7 to 11 cycles. One entry per CDR3 protein results from TCRdb running MiXCR on the 5' RACE reads. The repertoire includes fewer than 1 million distinct CDR3 sequences, about 42% of them detected once, and roughly 19% sits in the top ten. The sequencing sample was made of blood. The source of these receptors is a man aged 55 to 70 in good health.

V is TRBV29-1 and J is TRBJ1-1; a possible D gene is TRBD1 (5 bases). V lost 6 bases, J lost 11 bases, and 22 bases lay in between. The length of the CDR3 is 13 residues. CDR1 is SQVTM, CDR2 ANQGSEA, per germline. The CDR3 region is CSVAGTLRESAFF. DNA of the CDR3: TGCAGCGTCGCCGGGACCCTGAGGGAGAGTGCTTTCTTT.

The V gene is TRBV6-6, the J gene TRBJ2-7; 7 nucleotides match TRBD2. The last part of the DNA fits TRBJ2-5 better; the J call may be wrong. The CDR3 contains 14 residues. The germline CDR1 and CDR2 sequences are MNHNY and SVGAGI (reference sequence). CDR3 protein: CASSYEPGGGTQYF. In DNA form, the CDR3 reads TGTGCCAGCAGTTACGAGCCTGGGGGGGGGACCCAGTACTTC.

This clonotype was detected a few times. This chain links TRBV3-1 with TRBJ2-1, with D possibly TRBD2 on 5 matching bases. Germline values: CDR1 LGHDT, CDR2 YNNKEL (reference sequence). CDR3 length equals 15 residues. V shed 0 bases and J shed 6 bases, with 12 bases lying between them. The CDR3 bases are TGTGCCAGCAGCCAAGACTTTACTAGGGTCAATGAGCAGTTCTTC. Translation gives CASSQDFTRVNEQFF.

This clonotype appeared a few times. The V and J genes are TRBV5-1 and TRBJ2-3, with 7 bases matching TRBD1. Germline V CDR1 and CDR2: SGHRS, YFSETQ. The V segment lost 6 bases and the J segment 4 bases; nucleotides outside the gene matches: 14. There are 16 residues in the CDR3. The DNA for the CDR3 is TGCGCCAGCACCCCCAATTCCCCGGGACAGTCAGATACGCAGTATTTT. This sequence encodes CASTPNSPGQSDTQYF.

The rearrangement joins TRBV7-4 to TRBJ1-4; TRBD1 aligns across 7 bases. The CDR3 is 18 residues long. CDR1 is SGHVT, CDR2 SQSDAQ, per germline. The V and J ends lost 5 bases and 3 bases, in that order; junction bases with no gene match: 15. The CDR3 region is CASSRPSTTGLANEKLFF. The CDR3 bases are TGTGCCAGCAGCCGACCCTCTACGACAGGGTTGGCTAATGAAAAACTGTTTTTT.

In its sample, this clonotype was seen once. One end of the junction fails to match germline, which may point to a read error. The chain is built from TRBV5-1 and TRBJ2-7; D call uncertain. The CDR3 consists of 13 residues. The V gene's germline CDR1 is SGHRS and CDR2 YFSETQ. The DNA of the CDR3 is TGCGCCGGCAGCTTGCAAGGTAGATACGAGCAGTACTTC. It translates to CAGSLQGRYEQYF.

This clonotype showed up many times. This sequence joins TRBV3-1 and TRBJ2-1; TRBD2 matches at 13 bases. This CDR3 contains 17 residues. Germline V CDR1 and CDR2: LGHDT, YNNKEL (reference sequence). V shed 5 bases and J 5 bases; nucleotides not matched to a gene: 9. In DNA, the CDR3 is TGTGCCAGCAGCGGCGGACTAGCGGGGGTGAGGGACAATGAGCAGTTCTTC. This codes for CASSGGLAGVRDNEQFF.

The chain links TRBV10-3 to TRBJ1-2, with TRBD1 matching over 7 bases. V gave up 3 bases and J gave up 2 bases; unmatched junction bases: 3. Germline V gene lookup returns CDR1 ENHRY and CDR2 SYGVKD. The CDR3 loop spans 14 amino acids. The CDR3 spells CAISDQTGNYGYTF. The CDR3 region has the DNA TGTGCCATCAGTGACCAGACAGGGAACTATGGCTACACCTTC.

This clonotype appeared many times. The chain links TRBV6-2 or TRBV6-3 to TRBJ2-7; TRBD1 matches 9 bases. The CDR3 has 15 residues. Germline V gene lookup returns CDR1 MNHEY and CDR2 SVGEGT. After removal of 5 bases from V and 1 base from J, the junction contained 6 bases not matched to a gene. CDR3 in DNA: TGTGCCAGCAGTCTAACAGGGGGCCGATCCTACGAGCAGTACTTC. Translating it yields CASSLTGGRSYEQYF.

As for this clonotype: The junction departs from the called germline gene at one end, perhaps through a read error. The chain couples TRBV6-6 to TRBJ2-5; D may be TRBD1 or TRBD2 (6 bases each). The last part of the DNA fits TRBJ2-7 better; the J call may be wrong. CDR1 MNHNY and CDR2 SVGAGI come from the germline V gene (reference sequence). The length of the CDR3 is 17 residues. DNA of the CDR3: TGTGCCTGCAGTTACTCATTGGGGGGCAGGGGTCTCTACGAGCAGTACTTC. Translation: CACSYSLGGRGLYEQYF.

The V and J genes are TRBV10-3 and TRBJ1-1; D gene ambiguous. Trimming removed 6 bases at V and 1 base at J, with 6 bases between. The CDR3 has 12 amino acids. Per germline, CDR1 ENHRY and CDR2 SYGVKD. The CDR3, as DNA: TGTGCCATCAGGAAAGAGAACACTGAAGCTTTCTTT. It is translated as CAIRKENTEAFF.

In its sample, this clonotype was seen a few times. The genes are TRBV30 and TRBJ2-3; no clear D. The CDR3 runs 12 residues. The germline V and J ends were trimmed by 0 bases and 5 bases, with 6 bases remaining between them. CDR1 GTSNPN and CDR2 SVGIG come from the germline V gene (reference sequence). The CDR3 loop reads CAWSVRGDTQYF. CDR3 DNA: TGTGCCTGGAGTGTACGAGGAGATACGCAGTATTTT.

This clonotype was counted a few times. This chain connects TRBV5-1 to TRBJ2-2; D is uncertain. The CDR3 contains 13 residues. The germline gives CDR1 SGHRS, CDR2 YFSETQ. V was shortened by 0 bases and J by 6 bases, with 6 bases between the two germline ends. The CDR3 loop reads CASSLERAGELFF. The CDR3 bases are TGCGCCAGCAGCTTGGAACGGGCCGGGGAGCTGTTTTTT. The whole variable domain, remainder taken from reference TRBV5-1 and TRBJ2-2, is KAGVTQTPRYLIKTRGQQVTLSCSPISGHRSVSWYQQTPGQGLQFLFEYFSETQRNKGNFPGRFSGRQFSNSRSEMNVSTLELGDSALYLCASSLERAGELFFGEGSRLTVL.

V is TRBV6-5 and J is TRBJ1-5; TRBD1 might be the D (5 bases). CDR3 length: 13 residues. Germline V gene sequence: CDR1 MNHEY, CDR2 SVGAGI. The V gene lost 8 bases and the J gene lost 5 bases, with 13 bases spanning the gap. The CDR3 spells CASSRGGDQPQHF. The CDR3 region has the DNA TGTGCCAGCTCTAGGGGAGGTGATCAGCCCCAGCATTTT.

This chain joins TRBV20-1 and TRBJ2-1; perhaps TRBD2 as D (6 bases). V lost 3 bases and J lost 0, with 12 bases in between. The CDR3 is 15 residues long. CDR1 is DFQATT, CDR2 SNEGSKA, per germline (reference sequence). The CDR3 sequence is CSARTRGSSYNEQFF. As DNA, the CDR3 is TGCAGTGCTAGGACCCGGGGGAGCTCCTACAATGAGCAGTTCTTC.

This clonotype was detected ten times or more. CDR3 sequence (DNA): TGTGCCAGCAGCCAAGATCCCCCGGGGGGCCAGCAGTTCTTC. Encoded protein: CASSQDPPGGQQFF. This chain joins TRBV3-1 and TRBJ2-1; D is possibly TRBD2 (7 bases). This CDR3 has 14 amino acids. Trimming took 0 bases from V and 11 from J, leaving 14 bases between them. CDR1 is LGHDT, CDR2 YNNKEL, per germline (reference sequence).

V usage is TRBV2 and J usage is TRBJ2-7, with 9 bases that match TRBD1. Germline CDR1 and CDR2: SNHLY and FYNNEI. V trimming: 6 bases; J trimming: 2 bases; junction bases outside the gene matches: 8. The CDR3 runs to 15 residues. The CDR3 protein is CASRPGQGTPYEQYF. As DNA, the CDR3 is TGTGCCAGCAGACCGGGACAGGGAACCCCCTACGAGCAGTACTTC.

Details on this clonotype: The junction departs from germline at one end; a sequencing error may be responsible. The chain has TRBV28 and TRBJ2-7; TRBD1 agrees at 8 bases. CDR1 is MDHEN and CDR2 is SYDVKM in the germline V gene. This CDR3 has 15 amino acids. CDR3 loop: CASSPRTGSKDDQYF. DNA for the CDR3: TGTGCCAGCAGTCCCCGGACAGGGTCGAAGGACGATCAGTACTTC.

The J gene is TRBJ2-7, the V gene TRBV2; D tentatively reads TRBD1 or TRBD2 (5 bases each). CDR3 size: 15 residues. In germline, CDR1 is SNHLY, CDR2 FYNNEI. Deletions cut 6 bases from V and 4 bases from J, with 19 bases between. CDR3 loop: CASRAGTTREYEQYF. Written as DNA, the CDR3 is TGTGCCAGCAGGGCCGGGACCACAAGAGAATACGAGCAGTACTTC.

This clonotype was observed at least ten times. CDR3 loop: CASSFGGAYGYTF. Here the CDR3 DNA reads TGTGCCAGCAGCTTTGGAGGGGCTTATGGCTACACCTTC. The chain has TRBV7-2 and TRBJ1-2, with D possibly TRBD1 on 5 matching bases. CDR1 is SGHTA, CDR2 FQGNSA, per germline. The CDR3 sequence is 13 residues long. Trimming shortened V by 3 bases and J by 5 bases, and 10 bases separated the two germline ends.

This chain connects TRBV2 to TRBJ1-5; D gene uncertain. The CDR3 consists of 14 residues. V was pared by 5 bases and J by 2 bases, with 10 bases between. Germline V gene sequence: CDR1 SNHLY, CDR2 FYNNEI. The CDR3 is CASSRGKGNQPQHF. CDR3 DNA sequence: TGTGCCAGCAGTCGGGGTAAGGGCAATCAGCCCCAGCATTTT.

The chain employs TRBV20-1 and TRBJ1-2; TRBD1 aligns across 8 bases. This CDR3 has 14 residues. The junction had 8 bases not matched to a gene; V was cut back by 4 bases and J by 4 bases. Germline V gene data show CDR1 as DFQATT and CDR2 as SNEGSKA (reference sequence). Written as DNA, the CDR3 is TGCAGTGCTACCGCAGGGGGCCGGGGCTATGGCTACACCTTC. It yields the protein CSATAGGRGYGYTF.

CDR3 coding DNA: TGCGCCAGCGTTCGGACAGAACAAGAGACCCAGTACTTC. Encoded protein: CASVRTEQETQYF. The chain recombines TRBV5-1 with TRBJ2-5; a possible D gene is TRBD1 (6 bases). CDR1 SGHRS and CDR2 YFSETQ come from the germline V gene. With 7 bases removed from V and 2 bases from J, the gap between germline ends came to 12 bases. This CDR3 contains 13 residues.

This clonotype was detected only a few times. The chain has TRBV7-9 and TRBJ2-1; 10 positions match TRBD2. Germline CDR1 SEHNR, CDR2 FQNEAQ (reference sequence). The CDR3 extends over 18 amino acids. After removal of 1 base from V and 10 bases from J, the junction contained 16 bases not matched to a gene. The CDR3 bases are TGTGCCAGCAGCTTAGAGGCTAGCGGGGGCGCCTTGGATAGCGAGCAGTTCTTC. This translates into CASSLEASGGALDSEQFF.

The V call is TRBV20-1, the J call TRBJ1-6; TRBD1 is a possible D gene (5 bases). There are 14 residues in the CDR3. Germline CDR1 is DFQATT and CDR2 is SNEGSKA (reference sequence). V was clipped by 3 bases and J by 9 bases, with 15 bases between them. The DNA of the CDR3 is TGCAGTGCTAGTACCCAGGGAGTAGGTTCACCCCTCCACTTT. This translates into CSASTQGVGSPLHF.